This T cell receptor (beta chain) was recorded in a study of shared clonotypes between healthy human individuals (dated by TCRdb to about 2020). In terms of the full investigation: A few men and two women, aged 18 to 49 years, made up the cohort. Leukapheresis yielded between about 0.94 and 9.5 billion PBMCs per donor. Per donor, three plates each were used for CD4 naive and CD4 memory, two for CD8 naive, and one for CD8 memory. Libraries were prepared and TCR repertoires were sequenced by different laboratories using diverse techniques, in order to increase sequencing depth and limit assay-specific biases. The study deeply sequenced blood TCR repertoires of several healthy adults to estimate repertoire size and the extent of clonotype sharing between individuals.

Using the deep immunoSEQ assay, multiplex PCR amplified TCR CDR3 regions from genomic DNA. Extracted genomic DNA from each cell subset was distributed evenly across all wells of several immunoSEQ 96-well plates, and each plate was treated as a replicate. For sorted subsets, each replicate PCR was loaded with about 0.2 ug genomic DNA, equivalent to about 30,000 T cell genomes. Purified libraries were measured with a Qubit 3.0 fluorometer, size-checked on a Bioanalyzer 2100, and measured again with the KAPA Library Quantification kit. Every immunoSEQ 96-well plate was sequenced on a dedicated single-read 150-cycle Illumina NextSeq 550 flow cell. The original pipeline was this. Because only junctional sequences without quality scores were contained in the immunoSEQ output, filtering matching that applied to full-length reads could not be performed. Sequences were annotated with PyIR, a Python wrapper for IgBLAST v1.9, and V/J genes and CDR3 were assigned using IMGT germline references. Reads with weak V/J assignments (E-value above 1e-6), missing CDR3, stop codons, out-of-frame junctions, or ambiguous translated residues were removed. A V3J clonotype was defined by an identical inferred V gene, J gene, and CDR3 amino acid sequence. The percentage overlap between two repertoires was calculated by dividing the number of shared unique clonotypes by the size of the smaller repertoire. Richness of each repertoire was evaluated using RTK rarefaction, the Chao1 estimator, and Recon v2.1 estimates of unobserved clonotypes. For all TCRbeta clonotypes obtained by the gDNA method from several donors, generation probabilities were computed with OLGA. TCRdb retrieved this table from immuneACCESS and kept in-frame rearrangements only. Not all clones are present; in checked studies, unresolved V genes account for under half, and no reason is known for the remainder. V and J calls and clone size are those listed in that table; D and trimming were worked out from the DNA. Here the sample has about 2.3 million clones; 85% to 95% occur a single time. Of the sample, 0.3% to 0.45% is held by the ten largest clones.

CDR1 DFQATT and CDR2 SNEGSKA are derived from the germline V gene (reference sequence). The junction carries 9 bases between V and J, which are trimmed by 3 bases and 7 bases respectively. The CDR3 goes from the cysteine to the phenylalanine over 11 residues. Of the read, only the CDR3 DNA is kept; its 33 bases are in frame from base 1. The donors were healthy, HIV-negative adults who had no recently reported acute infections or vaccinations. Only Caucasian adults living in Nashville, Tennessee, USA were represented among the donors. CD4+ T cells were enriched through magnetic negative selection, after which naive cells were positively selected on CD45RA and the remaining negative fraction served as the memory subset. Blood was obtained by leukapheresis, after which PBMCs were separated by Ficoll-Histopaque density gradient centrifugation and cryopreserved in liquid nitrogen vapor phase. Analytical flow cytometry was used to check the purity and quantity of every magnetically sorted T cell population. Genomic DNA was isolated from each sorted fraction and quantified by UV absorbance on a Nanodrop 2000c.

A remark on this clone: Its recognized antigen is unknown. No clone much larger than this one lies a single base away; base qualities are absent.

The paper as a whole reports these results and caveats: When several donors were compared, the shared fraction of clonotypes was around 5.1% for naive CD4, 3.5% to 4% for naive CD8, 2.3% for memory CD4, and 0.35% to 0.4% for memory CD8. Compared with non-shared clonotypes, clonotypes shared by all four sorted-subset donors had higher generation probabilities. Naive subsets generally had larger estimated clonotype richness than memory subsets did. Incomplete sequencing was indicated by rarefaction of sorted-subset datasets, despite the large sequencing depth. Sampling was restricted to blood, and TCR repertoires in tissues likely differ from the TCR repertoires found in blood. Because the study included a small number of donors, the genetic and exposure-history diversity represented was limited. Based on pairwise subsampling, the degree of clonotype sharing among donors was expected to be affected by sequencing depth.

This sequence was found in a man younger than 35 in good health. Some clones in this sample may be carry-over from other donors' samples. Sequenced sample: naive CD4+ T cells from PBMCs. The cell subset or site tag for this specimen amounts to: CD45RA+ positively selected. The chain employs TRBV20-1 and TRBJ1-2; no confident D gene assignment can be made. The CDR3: CSASGPGGYTF. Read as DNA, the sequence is TGCAGTGCTAGTGGACCGGGTGGCTACACCTTC.